Listed here is a single TCR beta chain. Its target is unknown. This sample is drawn from a study of T cell responses to AZD1222 COVID-19 vaccine. Broader study findings: Sampling captured repertoires only after the peak T cell response.

The CDR3 runs to 13 residues. Per germline, CDR1 MNHEY and CDR2 SVGAGI. V shed 5 bases and J shed 6 bases, with 11 bases lying between them. The assay was immunoSEQ multiplex PCR, and TCRdb's table has in-frame clones only and misses some. The sample has 65,000 to 100,000 clones, 88% seen once; the top ten hold 6.9%. The chain uses TRBV6-5 and TRBJ1-5; D is perhaps TRBD1 (6 bases). The material was peripheral blood, obtained 28 days after the second AZD1222 dose. This clonotype was obtained from an adult who received the AZD1222 COVID-19 vaccine. The CDR3 protein is CASSKDRRQPQHF. The CDR3 DNA follows: TGTGCCAGCAGTAAGGACAGACGTCAGCCCCAGCATTTT.